The T cell receptor (beta chain) described here comes from a study of cytomegalovirus exposure and HLA in healthy donors. The assay was immunoSEQ multiplex PCR, and TCRdb's table has in-frame clones only and misses some. The data contain more than 150,000 clones, about 80% of them singletons. This CDR3 has 15 amino acids. Trimming removed 2 bases from V and 6 bases from J; junction bases left unmatched: 9. Germline V gene lookup returns CDR1 MDHEN and CDR2 SYDVKM. The chain carries TRBV28 and TRBJ1-2, with 7 nucleotides matching TRBD1. The origin of this receptor is a young man in good health and CMV-seropositive. Sequences were obtained from PBMCs. CDR3 loop: CASSLAPTGAHGYTF. CDR3 bases: TGTGCCAGCAGTTTAGCCCCAACAGGGGCCCATGGCTACACCTTC.